The entry below describes one T cell receptor (beta chain). Its matching antigen is unknown. TCRdb's copy holds only in-frame clones and misses some; the assay was immunoSEQ multiplex PCR. The table lists approximately 99,000 clones, 91% of them singletons. The data belong to a study of T cell responses to AZD1222 COVID-19 vaccine. Study conclusions and caveats: Targets within unmutated variant regions were reportedly found for nearly half of spike-specific TCRs. Most donors were white British, females outnumbered males, and clonal diversity was possibly underestimated. The study found Spike-specific TCR breadth and depth rose after two AZD1222 doses.

The V gene lost 8 bases and the J gene lost 1 base, with 8 bases spanning the gap. The CDR3 has 13 residues. This chain links TRBV12-3 or TRBV12-4 with TRBJ2-2; maybe TRBD2 (5 bases). Source: peripheral blood, taken 28 days after the second AZD1222 dose. This receptor was identified in an adult who received the AZD1222 COVID-19 vaccine. CDR3 DNA sequence: TGTGCCAGCCAGAGGGAGAACACCGGGGAGCTGTTTTTT. Protein product: CASQRENTGELFF.